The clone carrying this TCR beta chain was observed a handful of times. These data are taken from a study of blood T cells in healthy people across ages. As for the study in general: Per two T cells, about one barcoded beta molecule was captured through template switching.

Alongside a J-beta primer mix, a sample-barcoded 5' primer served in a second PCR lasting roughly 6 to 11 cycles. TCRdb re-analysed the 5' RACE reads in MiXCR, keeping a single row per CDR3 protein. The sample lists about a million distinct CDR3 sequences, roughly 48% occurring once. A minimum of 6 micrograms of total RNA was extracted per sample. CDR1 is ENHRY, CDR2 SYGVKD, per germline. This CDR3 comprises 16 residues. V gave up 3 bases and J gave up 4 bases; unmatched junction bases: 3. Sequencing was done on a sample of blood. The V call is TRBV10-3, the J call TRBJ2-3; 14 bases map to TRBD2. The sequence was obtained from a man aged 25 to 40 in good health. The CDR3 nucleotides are TGTGCCATCAGTGATATGACTAGCGGGGGGGCAGATACGCAGTATTTT. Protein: CAISDMTSGGADTQYF.